The entry below describes one T cell receptor beta chain. Some clones are missing from TCRdb's copy, which holds only in-frame ones; the method was immunoSEQ multiplex PCR. Here the sample spans about 180,000 clones, approximately 89% being singletons. This sample is drawn from a study of blood T cell repertoires in COVID-19. Enrollees, about 18 to 95 years old, lived in 24 US areas. Two consecutive negative NP/OP PCR tests, clearance, or resolved symptoms defined Cohort 3 recovery. Sequencing used PBMCs or T cells enriched from blood (not recorded which). This sequence originates from a man aged 40-55 years who had recovered from COVID-19.

CDR3 sequence: CASSTGQGEGGYTF. CDR3 nucleotide sequence: TGTGCCAGCAGCACGGGACAGGGGGAAGGAGGCTACACCTTC. V usage is TRBV7-6 and J usage is TRBJ1-2, with TRBD1 identical over 11 bases. The trim removed 5 bases at V and 8 bases at J, leaving 7 bases unmatched. The CDR3 sequence is 14 residues long. Germline CDR1 is SGHVS and CDR2 is FNYEAQ. The variable domain in full, with the rest retrieved from reference TRBV7-6 and TRBJ1-2, is GAGVSQSPRYKVTKRGQDVALRCDPISGHVSLYWYRQALGQGPEFLTYFNYEAQQDKSGLPNDRFSAERPEGSISTLTIQRTEQRDSAMYRCASSTGQGEGGYTFGSGTRLTVV.